In its sample, the clone carrying this T cell receptor beta chain was seen a few times. This sample was included in a study of T-cell reconstitution after alpha-beta-depleted transplantation in children. Library preparation (for TCRbeta) was performed with unique molecular identifiers. TCRdb ran MiXCR on the PCR reads and lists one entry per CDR3 protein. This table has roughly 500,000 distinct CDR3 sequences, approximately 29% appearing once. Germline V gives CDR1 SGHDT, CDR2 YYEEEE. The V end was cut by 0 bases, the J end by 6 bases, with 12 bases between. CDR3 length equals 14 residues. The gene calls are TRBV5-6 and TRBJ1-2; D might be TRBD1 (5 bases). This clonotype was obtained from a human donor who donated a stem cell graft to a child with aplastic anemia. This specimen consisted of PBMCs from the stem cell graft donor, obtained from the stem cell graft. The CDR3: CASSLAGGVDGYTF. The DNA for the CDR3 is TGTGCCAGCAGCTTGGCCGGGGGGGTAGATGGCTACACCTTC.